Below, 19 T cell receptor beta chains from the same sample are listed, as sequenced in a study of cytomegalovirus exposure and HLA in healthy donors. The primer mix had 60 Vbeta and 13 Jbeta primers. Clones were read by immunoSEQ multiplex PCR, and TCRdb kept only the in-frame ones, dropping some. Of fewer than 150,000 clones in the sample, roughly three quarters were seen once. The sequencing sample was made of PBMCs. The receptor set was obtained from a young woman in good health and CMV-seronegative.

The V gene is TRBV7-9, the J gene TRBJ2-1; 8 bases are shared with TRBD1. Germline CDR1 SEHNR, CDR2 FQNEAQ (reference sequence). The length of the CDR3 is 13 residues. V was pared by 4 bases and J by 8 bases, with 4 bases of the junction left unmatched. The CDR3 DNA sequence: TGTGCCAGCAGCTCCACAGGGGGACATGAGCAGTTCTTC. It yields the protein CASSSTGGHEQFF.

V gene TRBV20-1 combines with J gene TRBJ1-1; unclear D gene. Per germline, CDR1 DFQATT and CDR2 SNEGSKA (reference sequence). The V end lost 2 bases, the J end lost 5 bases, and 6 bases lay between the germline ends. The CDR3 is 11 residues long. The DNA of the CDR3 is TGCAGTGCTAGAAACGGGACTGAAGCTTTCTTT. Translating gives CSARNGTEAFF.

A few counts support this clone. The chain links TRBV6-6 to TRBJ1-3, with D possibly TRBD1 on 6 matching bases. The V end lost 2 bases, the J end lost 5 bases, and 16 bases lay between the germline ends. The CDR3 contains 16 residues. Looked up from germline, CDR1 is MNHNY and CDR2 is SVGAGI (reference sequence). The CDR3, as DNA: TGTGCCAGCAGTTACGGACAGACAGACATAAGAAACACCATATATTTT. This codes for CASSYGQTDIRNTIYF.

The chain joins TRBV10-3 to TRBJ1-6; TRBD1 might be the D (5 bases). The CDR3 sequence is 15 residues long. With 6 bases removed from V and 0 bases from J, the gap between germline ends came to 9 bases. The germline gives CDR1 ENHRY, CDR2 SYGVKD. CDR3 sequence reads: CAISPDSSYNSPLHF. The CDR3 bases are TGTGCCATCAGCCCAGACAGCTCCTATAATTCACCCCTCCACTTT.

The genes are TRBV9 and TRBJ2-5; 8 nucleotides agree with TRBD1. The CDR3 runs to 12 residues. With V trimmed by 5 bases and J by 5 bases, 2 bases remained unmatched. Germline-derived CDR1 and CDR2 are SGDLS and YYNGEE. The CDR3 is CASSRTGETQYF. In DNA, the CDR3 is TGTGCCAGCAGTCGGACAGGGGAGACCCAGTACTTC.

The chain has TRBV7-2 and TRBJ2-3; TRBD2 matches at 11 bases. V lost 1 base to trimming and J lost 2 bases; unmatched junction nucleotides: 5. Germline V gene lookup returns CDR1 SGHTA and CDR2 FQGNSA. CDR3 length equals 17 residues. In DNA form, the CDR3 reads TGTGCCAGCAGCTTAGTAACTAGCGGGAGTGCCACAGATACGCAGTATTTT. It specifies CASSLVTSGSATDTQYF. Looking up the rest from reference TRBV7-2 and TRBJ2-3 gives the full variable domain: GAGVSQSPSNKVTEKGKDVELRCDPISGHTALYWYRQSLGQGLEFLIYFQGNSAPDKSGLPSDRFSAERTGGSVSTLTIQRTQQEDSAVYLCASSLVTSGSATDTQYFGPGTRLTVL.

The CDR3 sequence: CASSPDGRREQYV. In DNA, the CDR3 is TGTGCCAGCAGCCCCGACGGACGTCGGGAGCAGTACGTC. The chain recombines TRBV7-2 with TRBJ2-7; D not resolved. The V end was cut by 5 bases, the J end by 7 bases, with 15 bases between. The CDR3 extends over 13 amino acids. Germline loops: CDR1 SGHTA, CDR2 FQGNSA.

This clone was counted between two and nine times. This chain joins TRBV30 and TRBJ2-5, with D perhaps TRBD1 (6 bases). The CDR3 covers 15 residues. V was shortened by 0 bases and J by 7 bases, with 18 bases between the two germline ends. Germline CDR1 reads GTSNPN; CDR2 reads SVGIG (reference sequence). The CDR3: CAWSVGAGVSGTQYF. CDR3 sequence (DNA): TGTGCCTGGAGTGTAGGCGCAGGGGTAAGTGGGACCCAGTACTTC.

This clone was detected only once. The V and J genes are TRBV28 and TRBJ1-6, with a possible D match to TRBD1 (6 bases). The CDR3 runs 15 residues. CDR1 and CDR2 from the germline V gene are MDHEN and SYDVKM. Trimming pared 6 bases from V and 14 bases from J, leaving 23 bases between. This CDR3 reads CASSPGDLRDMALHF. CDR3 DNA sequence: TGTGCCAGCAGCCCCGGGGACCTTAGGGACATGGCCCTCCACTTT.

J is TRBJ1-2 and V is TRBV7-9; maybe TRBD1 (5 bases). This CDR3 region has 13 residues. The ends were cut back, 3 bases at V and 1 base at J, with 6 bases in the middle. The germline V gene encodes CDR1 SEHNR and CDR2 FQNEAQ (reference sequence). The CDR3 protein is CASSFQGNYGYTF. The DNA for the CDR3 is TGTGCCAGCAGCTTCCAGGGTAACTATGGCTACACCTTC.

The chain has TRBV7-9 and TRBJ1-2, with D uncertain. Germline assignment: CDR1 SEHNR and CDR2 FQNEAQ (reference sequence). V was cut by 3 bases and J by 8 bases, with 19 bases left in between. This CDR3 contains 15 residues. The CDR3 sequence: CASSFNPDGLGGYTF. The CDR3 DNA reads TGTGCCAGCAGCTTCAACCCGGACGGACTAGGGGGCTACACCTTC. The variable domain in full, with the rest retrieved from reference TRBV7-9 and TRBJ1-2, is DTGVSQNPRHKITKRGQNVTFRCDPISEHNRLYWYRQTLGQGPEFLTYFQNEAQLEKSRLLSDRFSAERPKGSFSTLEIQRTEQGDSAMYLCASSFNPDGLGGYTFGSGTRLTVV.

V gene TRBV2 combines with J gene TRBJ1-4, with D perhaps matching TRBD1 (5 bases). This CDR3 is built from 17 residues. Germline lookup yields CDR1 SNHLY and CDR2 FYNNEI. Trimming removed 7 bases at V and 10 bases at J, with 28 bases between. The CDR3 bases are TGTGCCAGCACAAAGGGACGGGGAGGCTTACGTAACGGAAAACTGTTTTTT. It is translated as CASTKGRGGLRNGKLFF. Combining the CDR3 with reference TRBV2 and TRBJ1-4 gives the whole variable domain EPEVTQTPSHQVTQMGQEVILRCVPISNHLYFYWYRQILGQKVEFLVSFYNNEISEKSEIFDDQFSVERPDGSNFTLKIRSTKLEDSAMYFCASTKGRGGLRNGKLFFGSGTQLSVL.

The chain uses TRBV27 and TRBJ1-5; 8 bases agree with TRBD1. Germline V gene lookup returns CDR1 MNHEY and CDR2 SMNVEV (reference sequence). Germline trimming cut 2 bases from V and 6 bases from J; bases unmatched to any gene: 12. CDR3 length: 17 amino acids. CDR3: CASSLEVRTGQGQPQHF. The CDR3 coding sequence is TGTGCCAGCAGTTTAGAGGTTCGGACAGGGCAAGGTCAGCCCCAGCATTTT.

This chain's CDR3 is CASRSGGRANQPQHF. The CDR3 region has the DNA TGTGCCAGCAGGTCCGGGGGGAGGGCCAATCAGCCCCAGCATTTT. The chain employs TRBV5-8 and TRBJ1-5, with D possibly matching TRBD1 (5 bases). CDR3 length equals 15 residues. V lost 5 bases to trimming and J lost 3 bases, with 15 bases between them. Germline lookup yields CDR1 SGHTS and CDR2 YDEGEE.

On this clone: The conserved final phenylalanine or tryptophan is absent from the CDR3, which likely points to a read error. It is unclear where the CDR3 begins or ends on the DNA, so no DNA is shown, and the CDR3 is as TCRdb lists it. J is TRBJ2-7 and V is TRBV5-1; the tabulated D call, TRBD1, remains unverified against the DNA. The CDR3 region is 8 residues in length, termini included. Germline assignment: CDR1 SGHRS and CDR2 YFSETQ. The chain's CDR3 is CASSFSVL.

The J gene is TRBJ2-3, the V gene TRBV5-8; the match to TRBD1 covers 9 bases. The CDR3 sequence is 16 residues long. Germline V CDR1 and CDR2: SGHTS, YDEGEE. V shed 4 bases and J 3 bases; nucleotides not matched to a gene: 9. The CDR3 is CASSLSGTGRTDTQYF. The CDR3, as DNA: TGTGCCAGCAGCCTGTCCGGGACAGGGAGGACAGATACGCAGTATTTT.

The chain employs TRBV29-1 and TRBJ1-2; D may be TRBD1 (5 bases). The germline gives CDR1 SQVTM, CDR2 ANQGSEA. Trimming pared 4 bases from V and 7 bases from J, leaving 16 bases between. The CDR3 has 13 amino acids. The CDR3 region is CSVGEGDLGGYTF. CDR3 in DNA: TGCAGCGTTGGAGAAGGGGATCTAGGTGGCTACACCTTC.

The rearrangement joins TRBV6-4 to TRBJ1-2; possibly TRBD1 for D (6 bases). The ends were cut back, 3 bases at V and 8 bases at J, with 16 bases in the middle. Germline V lookup: CDR1 MRHNA, CDR2 SNTAGT. The CDR3 covers 14 residues. The CDR3 is CASSEEGGGGGYTF. CDR3 in DNA: TGTGCCAGCAGTGAAGAGGGAGGGGGTGGAGGCTACACCTTC.

The J gene is TRBJ2-3, the V gene TRBV5-1, with D perhaps matching TRBD1 (6 bases). Germline assignment: CDR1 SGHRS and CDR2 YFSETQ. V lost 4 bases and J 2 bases, leaving 26 bases between the germline ends. The CDR3 is 19 residues long. CDR3 coding DNA: TGCGCCAGCAGCAAAGACTGGGGGCGCCCCAATCAGCACACAGATACGCAGTATTTT. Its protein is CASSKDWGRPNQHTDTQYF.